What follows are 7 T cell receptor beta chains derived from one specimen sequenced in a study of T cells in Graves' hyperthyroidism and ophthalmopathy. TCR beta CDR3 sequences were amplified from RNA transcripts. When the TCR CDR3 underwent first-round RT-PCR, the HTBI primer set was used. TCRdb independently ran MiXCR on the multiplex PCR reads; one entry per CDR3 protein. This sample carries a few hundred thousand distinct CDR3 sequences, about a sixth of them seen once, and the ten largest clones take less than 3.5%. The material sequenced was blood. The receptors were sampled from a woman between 40 and 50 years old with Graves' ophthalmopathy.

The DNA of the CDR3 is TGCAGCGTTGAAGGGGGGGGGGTCCTGAACACTGAAGCTTTCTTT. It specifies CSVEGGGVLNTEAFF. The rearrangement uses TRBV29-1 and TRBJ1-1; D might be TRBD1 (5 bases). Germline values: CDR1 SQVTM, CDR2 ANQGSEA. V lost 1 base and J lost 0, with 12 bases in between. There are 15 residues in the CDR3.

Only a few counts were recorded for this clonotype. This rearrangement joins TRBV2 to TRBJ2-7; TRBD1 is a possible D gene (5 bases). Germline-derived CDR1 and CDR2 are SNHLY and FYNNEI. This CDR3 comprises 16 residues. V was clipped by 1 base and J by 3 bases, with 16 bases between them. The CDR3 DNA reads TGTGCCAGCAGTGAAGGGTCCAGGGCGCTGGACTACGAGCAGTACTTC. It specifies CASSEGSRALDYEQYF.

This clonotype was picked up many times. J is TRBJ1-1 and V is TRBV18; D is possibly TRBD1 (5 bases). The germline V gene has CDR1 KGHSH and CDR2 LQKENI. The CDR3 loop spans 15 amino acids. The ends were cut back, 0 bases at V and 4 bases at J, with 12 bases in the middle. The chain's CDR3 is CASSPPYAGTTEAFF. The CDR3, as DNA: TGTGCCAGCTCACCACCTTACGCAGGGACCACTGAAGCTTTCTTT.

V is TRBV29-1 and J is TRBJ2-1; D unresolved. The V gene lost 4 bases and the J gene lost 0 bases, with 7 bases spanning the gap. Per the germline V gene, CDR1 is SQVTM and CDR2 is ANQGSEA. This CDR3 comprises 13 residues. CDR3: CSVAQSSYNEQFF. The CDR3 region has the DNA TGCAGCGTTGCACAGAGCTCCTACAATGAGCAGTTCTTC.

This chain uses TRBV6-5 with TRBJ1-5; D remains unclear. The germline V gene has CDR1 MNHEY and CDR2 SVGAGI. V lost 0 bases and J lost 2, with 8 bases in between. The length of the CDR3 is 15 residues. CDR3 in amino acids: CASSYSGFGNQPQHF. As DNA, the CDR3 is TGTGCCAGCAGTTACTCGGGGTTTGGCAATCAGCCCCAGCATTTT.

This clonotype showed up just once. The chain combines TRBV20-1 with TRBJ1-5; 8 positions match TRBD1. V lost 1 base to trimming and J lost 7 bases; unmatched junction nucleotides: 3. The CDR3 length is 13 residues. Germline V gene lookup returns CDR1 DFQATT and CDR2 SNEGSKA (reference sequence). DNA for the CDR3: TGCAGTGCTAGAGGGACAGGGAGACAGCCCCAGCATTTT. This encodes CSARGTGRQPQHF.

The chain links TRBV29-1 to TRBJ2-5; 8 nucleotides agree with TRBD1. With 6 bases clipped from V and 1 base from J, the junction kept 7 bases outside the gene matches. Germline V gene sequence: CDR1 SQVTM, CDR2 ANQGSEA. This CDR3 has 14 residues. CDR3 sequence: CSVADRVFQETQYF. For the CDR3, the DNA is TGCAGCGTGGCGGACAGGGTGTTCCAAGAGACCCAGTACTTC. The entire variable domain, with the rest obtained from reference TRBV29-1 and TRBJ2-5, is as follows: SAVISQKPSRDICQRGTSLTIQCQVDSQVTMMFWYRQQPGQSLTLIATANQGSEATYESGFVIDKFPISRPNLTFSTLTVSNMSPEDSSIYLCSVADRVFQETQYFGPGTRLLVL.